This entry describes one T cell receptor beta chain. The antigen is not known. In the authors' workflow: Sampled TCR counts reached a median of around 89,000 per sample, with values ranging from 23,224 to 690,600. TCRdb reprocessed the RACE reads with MiXCR, giving one entry per CDR3 protein. The authors' filters were not applied to this entry. The profile covers about 290,000 distinct CDR3 sequences, with around 7% appearing a single time and approximately 1.2% taken by the ten largest. This record comes from a study of human T cells and chemical hapten exposure. Findings of the study overall: Correlating positively with patch test score were the PT1 expanded TCR counts. Alopecia affected the donors, so their immune response may differ from healthy people's.

Trimming left V 8 bases short and J 11 bases short, with 15 bases between. This CDR3 has 11 amino acids. Germline-derived CDR1 and CDR2 are MGHDK and SYGVNS. As to time point: pre-sensitization, week 0. Stated treatment: therapeutic diphenylcyclopropenone sensitization with weekly scalp DPC. Suited to DPC and affected by alopecia, the donors ranged from 18 to 70 years old. This TCR was recovered from a man between 18 and 29 years old with alopecia areata. Some clones in this sample may be carry-over from other donors' samples. Material: whole blood, obtained in connection with sensitization to the hapten diphenylcyclopropenone (DPC). The chain joins TRBV25-1 to TRBJ1-1, with D tentatively TRBD1 (5 bases). The CDR3 sequence: CASGASVAAFF. The CDR3 DNA is TGTGCCAGCGGGGCTAGCGTGGCCGCTTTCTTT.